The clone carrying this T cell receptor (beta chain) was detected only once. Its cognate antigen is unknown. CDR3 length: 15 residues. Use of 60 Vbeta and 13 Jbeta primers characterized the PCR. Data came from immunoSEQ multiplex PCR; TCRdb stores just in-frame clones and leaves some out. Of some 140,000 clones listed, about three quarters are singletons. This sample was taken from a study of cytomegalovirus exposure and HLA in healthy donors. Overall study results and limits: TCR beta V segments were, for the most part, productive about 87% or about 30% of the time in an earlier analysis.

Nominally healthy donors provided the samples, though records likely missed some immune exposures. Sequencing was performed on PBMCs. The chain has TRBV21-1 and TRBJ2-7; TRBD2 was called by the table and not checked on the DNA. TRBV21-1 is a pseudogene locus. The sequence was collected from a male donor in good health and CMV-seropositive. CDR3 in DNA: TGTGCCAGCAGCGGGGGGAGCGGGAGAGACTACGAGCAGTACTTC. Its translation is CASSGGSGRDYEQYF.